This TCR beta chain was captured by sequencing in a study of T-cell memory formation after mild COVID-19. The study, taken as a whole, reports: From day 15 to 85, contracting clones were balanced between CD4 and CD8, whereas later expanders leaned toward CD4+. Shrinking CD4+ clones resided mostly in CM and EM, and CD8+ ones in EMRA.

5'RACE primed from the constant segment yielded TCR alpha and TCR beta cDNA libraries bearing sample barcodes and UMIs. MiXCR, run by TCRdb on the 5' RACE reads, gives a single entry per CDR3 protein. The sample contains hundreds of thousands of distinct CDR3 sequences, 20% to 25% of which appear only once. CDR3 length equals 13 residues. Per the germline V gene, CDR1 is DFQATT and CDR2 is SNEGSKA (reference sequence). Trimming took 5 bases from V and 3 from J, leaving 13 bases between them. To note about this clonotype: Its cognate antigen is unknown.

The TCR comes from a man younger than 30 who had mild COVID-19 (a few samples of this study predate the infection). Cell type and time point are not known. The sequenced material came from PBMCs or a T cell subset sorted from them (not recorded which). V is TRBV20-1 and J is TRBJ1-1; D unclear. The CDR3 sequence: CSAGRGLDTEAFF. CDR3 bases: TGCAGTGCTGGCCGCGGGTTGGACACTGAAGCTTTCTTT.